This T cell receptor beta chain was found in a study of cytomegalovirus exposure and HLA in healthy donors. Study conclusions and caveats: As was reported, the HLA-A and HLA-B alleles of most subjects were accurately predicted from TCR beta sequences.

V was pared by 1 base and J by 4 bases, with 17 bases between. The CDR3 has 16 amino acids. Looked up from germline, CDR1 is SGDLS and CDR2 is YYNGEE. Details on this clone: Its specificity is unknown. Different DNA sequences within this sample yield the same CDR3.

PCR employed 60 Vbeta and 13 Jbeta primers. This table comes from immunoSEQ multiplex PCR, and its TCRdb copy is limited to in-frame clones, with some not included. The sample holds approximately 130,000 clones, over 70% seen once. The origin of this receptor is a woman in her 50s in good health and CMV-seropositive. This chain links TRBV9 with TRBJ2-5; D is possibly TRBD2 (5 bases). The sample consisted of PBMCs. In nucleotides, the CDR3 is TGTGCCAGCAGCGTACTCGGACGCGGCCGGGGAGAGACCCAGTACTTC. This sequence encodes CASSVLGRGRGETQYF.